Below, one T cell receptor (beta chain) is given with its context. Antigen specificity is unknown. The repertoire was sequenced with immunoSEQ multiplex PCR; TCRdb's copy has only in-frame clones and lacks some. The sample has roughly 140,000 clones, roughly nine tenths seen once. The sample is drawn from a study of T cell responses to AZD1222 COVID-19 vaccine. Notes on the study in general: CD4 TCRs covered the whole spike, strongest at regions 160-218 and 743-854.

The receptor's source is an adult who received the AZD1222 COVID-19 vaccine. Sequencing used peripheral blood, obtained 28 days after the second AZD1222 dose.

The CDR3 DNA is TGTGCCAGCAGTCCAACGGACGATTCCTATGGCTACACCTTC. It is translated as CASSPTDDSYGYTF. V usage is TRBV3-1 (or the pseudogene TRBV3-2) and J usage is TRBJ1-2; D gene unclear. The V gene lost 6 bases and the J gene lost 4 bases, with 15 bases spanning the gap. CDR3 length: 14 amino acids. Germline lookup yields CDR1 LGHDT and CDR2 YNNKEL (reference sequence).